This entry lists 30 T cell receptor beta chains sequenced from one sample in a study of Graves' ophthalmopathy and Graves' hyperthyroidism. Amplified TCR beta CDR3 regions were obtained using RNA transcripts as template. First-round RT-PCR relied on HTBI primers, and a second-round multiplex PCR came next. TCRdb analysed the multiplex PCR reads with MiXCR anew, one entry per CDR3 protein. The repertoire holds roughly 420,000 distinct CDR3 sequences, with roughly 21% as singletons. The sequenced sample consisted of peripheral blood. These receptors originate from a young woman with stable Graves' hyperthyroidism.

Ten or more counts support this clonotype. The genes are TRBV29-1 and TRBJ2-7; TRBD2 agrees at 7 bases. The V gene's germline CDR1 is SQVTM and CDR2 ANQGSEA. This CDR3 contains 14 residues. V lost 5 bases, J lost 6 bases, and 13 bases stayed unmatched. The CDR3 DNA reads as TGCAGCGTTTCCAAGGCGGGAGAGGTCTCCGAGCAGTACTTC. Translating gives CSVSKAGEVSEQYF.

The CDR3 reads CASSRDRGMEPQHF. The DNA for the CDR3 is TGTGCCAGCAGCCGCGACAGGGGGATGGAACCCCAGCATTTT. The chain combines TRBV12-3 or TRBV12-4 with TRBJ1-5, with 9 nucleotides matching TRBD1. The junction had 10 bases not matched to a gene; V was cut back by 6 bases and J by 10 bases. CDR3 length: 14 amino acids.

The J gene is TRBJ1-1, the V gene TRBV29-1, with 7 bases lining up with TRBD1. Germline V CDR1 and CDR2: SQVTM, ANQGSEA. The CDR3 totals 13 residues. The ends lost 4 bases at V and 0 bases at J; junction bases unmatched: 2. CDR3 region: CSVVDRLNTEAFF. The CDR3 DNA is TGCAGCGTTGTGGACAGGCTGAACACTGAAGCTTTCTTT. The full variable domain, its missing parts supplied by reference TRBV29-1 and TRBJ1-1, is SAVISQKPSRDICQRGTSLTIQCQVDSQVTMMFWYRQQPGQSLTLIATANQGSEATYESGFVIDKFPISRPNLTFSTLTVSNMSPEDSSIYLCSVVDRLNTEAFFGQGTRLTVV.

V gene TRBV6-2 or TRBV6-3 combines with J gene TRBJ2-6; D not certain. Per the germline V gene, CDR1 is MNHEY and CDR2 is SVGEGT. The CDR3 has 18 amino acids. Deletions cut 6 bases from V and 0 bases from J, with 18 bases between. The CDR3 region has the DNA TGTGCCAGCAGCTCTACTGTGGAAGTGTACTCTGGGGCCAACGTCCTGACTTTC. Translation: CASSSTVEVYSGANVLTF.

The chain has TRBV6-4 and TRBJ1-1; no clear D. This CDR3 spans 16 amino acids. The germline gives CDR1 MRHNA, CDR2 SNTAGT. V dropped 5 bases and J dropped 4 bases, with 20 bases sitting between them. The CDR3 spells CASSSQSWARGTEAFF. The CDR3 DNA reads as TGTGCCAGCAGTTCCCAGTCGTGGGCCCGCGGCACTGAAGCTTTCTTT.

This clonotype was picked up many times. The gene calls are TRBV2 and TRBJ1-1, with unresolved D. CDR1 is SNHLY and CDR2 is FYNNEI in the germline V gene. Trimming took off 3 bases at V and 2 bases at J, with 7 bases between the two ends. The CDR3 loop spans 13 amino acids. Here the CDR3 DNA reads TGTGCCAGCAGTGACGGGTATAACACTGAAGCTTTCTTT. It yields the protein CASSDGYNTEAFF.

This clonotype was picked up many times. The chain has TRBV29-1 and TRBJ2-5; TRBD1 matches 7 bases. CDR3 length equals 14 residues. Trimming at V came to 8 bases and at J to 3 bases, leaving 12 bases not matched to a gene. Germline V lookup: CDR1 SQVTM, CDR2 ANQGSEA. The CDR3 here is CSSTGATGEETQYF. CDR3 nucleotide sequence: TGCAGCTCCACCGGGGCAACAGGGGAAGAGACCCAGTACTTC.

This clonotype has ten or more counts. The chain links TRBV3-1 to TRBJ2-7, with D possibly being TRBD2 (6 bases). Between the trimmed V and J ends, which lost 5 bases and 7 bases, there was a span of 18 bases. CDR3 length: 14 residues. Germline V gene sequence: CDR1 LGHDT, CDR2 YNNKEL (reference sequence). The CDR3 DNA is TGTGCCAGCAGCAGCCTGATATTAAGCGGGGAGCAGTACTTC. Translated: CASSSLILSGEQYF.

This clonotype was seen ten or more times. CDR3 in amino acids: CASSPTGLSSYEQYF. The DNA for the CDR3 is TGTGCCAGCAGCCCGACAGGGCTCTCCTCCTACGAGCAGTACTTC. This chain uses TRBV12-3 or TRBV12-4 with TRBJ2-7; 7 bases map to TRBD1. V lost 6 bases to trimming and J lost 0 bases; unmatched junction nucleotides: 8. This CDR3 has 15 residues.

This clonotype was recorded at least ten times. The chain recombines TRBV6-1 with TRBJ2-7; D is uncertain. This CDR3 comprises 14 residues. CDR1 MNHNS and CDR2 SASEGT come from the germline V gene. V lost 1 base to trimming and J lost 3 bases, with 10 bases between them. The DNA of the CDR3 is TGTGCCAGCAGTGAAGACGTACCTTTCTACGAGCAGTACTTC. Its translation is CASSEDVPFYEQYF.

V usage is TRBV12-5 and J usage is TRBJ2-2; 11 nucleotides align to TRBD1. The J segment lost 8 bases and the V segment lost 0 bases, leaving 5 bases of the junction unmatched. This CDR3 is built from 16 residues. Germline CDR1 and CDR2: LGHNT and FRNRAP. CDR3 loop: CASGLVLDRGLGELFF. The CDR3 DNA reads as TGTGCTAGTGGTTTGGTACTGGACAGGGGGCTTGGGGAGCTGTTTTTT.

This chain connects TRBV15 to TRBJ2-3, with D unresolved. Germline CDR1 is LNHNV and CDR2 is YYDKDF (reference sequence). Deletions cut 0 bases from V and 3 bases from J, with 10 bases between. This CDR3 is built from 15 residues. Here the CDR3 reads CATSRDLRETDTQYF. CDR3 DNA: TGTGCCACCAGCAGAGATCTTAGGGAAACAGATACGCAGTATTTT.

The sample holds many counts of this clonotype. This rearrangement joins TRBV6-6 to TRBJ1-2, with D possibly matching TRBD1 (5 bases). Looked up from germline, CDR1 is MNHNY and CDR2 is SVGAGI (reference sequence). The V end lost 4 bases, the J end lost 3 bases, and 27 bases lay between the germline ends. The CDR3 runs 19 residues. As DNA, the CDR3 is TGTGCCAGCAGTTCCCGGAGGTTGGGGGGAGCGAAGATCGACTATGGCTACACCTTC. It specifies CASSSRRLGGAKIDYGYTF.

This chain connects TRBV6-1 to TRBJ2-2; D is possibly TRBD2 (6 bases). CDR3 length: 18 amino acids. The V end lost 3 bases, the J end lost 6 bases, and 23 bases lay between the germline ends. The germline V gene has CDR1 MNHNS and CDR2 SASEGT. The DNA for the CDR3 is TGTGCCAGCAGTGAGAGCACCTGGGACTGGAGGTCTGCCGGGGAGCTGTTTTTT. Its protein is CASSESTWDWRSAGELFF.

This clonotype was observed many times. This rearrangement joins TRBV15 to TRBJ2-5; D is perhaps TRBD1 (6 bases). The CDR3 has 16 amino acids. Germline V gives CDR1 LNHNV, CDR2 YYDKDF (reference sequence). The ends were cut back, 2 bases at V and 2 bases at J, with 15 bases in the middle. CDR3 sequence: CATSRSGVFRQETQYF. The CDR3 coding sequence is TGTGCCACCAGCAGATCAGGGGTGTTCCGACAAGAGACCCAGTACTTC.

The rearrangement uses TRBV12-5 and TRBJ1-1; D not resolved. Germline loops: CDR1 LGHNT, CDR2 FRNRAP. Trimming pared 3 bases from V and 2 bases from J, leaving 4 bases between. The CDR3 loop spans 12 amino acids. The CDR3 nucleotides are TGTGCTAGTGGTTTCGGCAACACTGAAGCTTTCTTT. It translates to CASGFGNTEAFF. Using reference TRBV12-5 and TRBJ1-1 for the parts outside the CDR3, the full variable domain is DARVTQTPRHKVTEMGQEVTMRCQPILGHNTVFWYRQTMMQGLELLAYFRNRAPLDDSGMPKDRFSAEMPDATLATLKIQPSEPRDSAVYFCASGFGNTEAFFGQGTRLTVV.

This rearrangement joins TRBV6-5 to TRBJ2-5; D unresolved. V was clipped by 10 bases and J by 5 bases, with 17 bases between them. Germline V gives CDR1 MNHEY, CDR2 SVGAGI. There are 13 residues in the CDR3. CDR3 in DNA: TGTGCCACACTATACTCGGGTGGCGAGACCCAGTACTTC. Residues: CATLYSGGETQYF.

This clonotype was detected many times. This sequence joins TRBV20-1 and TRBJ1-2; possible D gene TRBD1, 5 bases. Trimming cost V 6 bases and J 5 bases, with 10 bases left between them. CDR1 is DFQATT and CDR2 is SNEGSKA in the germline V gene (reference sequence). This CDR3 region has 11 residues. CDR3 sequence (DNA): TGCAGTGCCAGACGGGGGTATGGCTACACCTTC. Residues: CSARRGYGYTF.

This clonotype was seen once. V gene TRBV6-1 combines with J gene TRBJ1-1; a weak D match, TRBD1 (5 bases). The CDR3 is made up of 12 amino acids. V dropped 9 bases and J dropped 5 bases, with 13 bases sitting between them. From germline, CDR1 is MNHNS and CDR2 SASEGT. The CDR3 DNA follows: TGTGCCAGTACCTTACGGGGGACTGAAGCTTTCTTT. Amino acids: CASTLRGTEAFF.

This clonotype was seen repeatedly, ten times or more. Germline is not matched at one junction end, which may reflect a read error. CDR3 region: CASSFLPLPAGERSEAFF. The DNA for the CDR3 is TGTGCCAGCAGCTTCCTACCTCTTCCGGCAGGGGAAAGGTCTGAGGCTTTCTTT. This rearrangement joins TRBV11-2 to TRBJ1-1, with TRBD1 as a possible D gene (6 bases). CDR1 and CDR2 (germline): SGHAT, FQNNGV. The CDR3 has 18 residues.

The chain couples TRBV6-5 to TRBJ2-5; D is undetermined. CDR3 length: 16 amino acids. The germline V and J ends were trimmed by 0 bases and 1 base, with 12 bases remaining between them. Germline CDR1 MNHEY, CDR2 SVGAGI. The CDR3 nucleotides read TGTGCCAGCAGTTACTCTATAGGTTCTACCCAAGAGACCCAGTACTTC. Its protein product is CASSYSIGSTQETQYF.

CDR3 in amino acids: CASSQEAGRDSAEQYF. In DNA, the CDR3 is TGCGCCAGCAGCCAAGAAGCGGGCAGGGATTCCGCCGAGCAGTACTTC. The V and J genes are TRBV4-3 and TRBJ2-7, with TRBD2 as a possible D gene (6 bases). This CDR3 contains 16 residues. Trimming removed 0 bases from V and 6 bases from J, with 18 bases in between. Per the germline V gene, CDR1 is LGHNA and CDR2 is YSLEER.

This clonotype was observed at least ten times. The V call is TRBV7-9, the J call TRBJ1-2; D is undetermined. The germline V and J ends were trimmed by 5 bases and 5 bases, with 9 bases remaining between them. Germline assignment: CDR1 SEHNR and CDR2 FQNEAQ (reference sequence). This CDR3 region has 12 residues. For the CDR3, the DNA is TGTGCCAGCAGCGCCTCGGGTTATGGCTACACCTTC. Encoded protein: CASSASGYGYTF.

This clonotype has ten or more counts. The chain joins TRBV7-2 to TRBJ1-2, with D perhaps TRBD1 (5 bases). Trimming took 5 bases from V and 2 from J, leaving 15 bases between them. CDR3 size: 15 residues. Per the germline V gene, CDR1 is SGHTA and CDR2 is FQGNSA. Here the CDR3 DNA reads TGTGCCAGCAGCCTGGCACCGGGACCCAACTATGGCTACACCTTC. Translated: CASSLAPGPNYGYTF.

This clonotype showed up just a few times. The germline gene is not matched at one end of the junction; a read error may be the cause. This sequence joins TRBV12-3 or TRBV12-4 and TRBJ2-4; TRBD1 or TRBD2 may be the D gene (5 bases each). This CDR3 region has 16 residues. The CDR3 nucleotides read TGTGCCAGCAGTTCCACAGGATTCCTAGCCAAGAACATTCAGTACTTC. Translated: CASSSTGFLAKNIQYF.

This clonotype was seen a handful of times. V is TRBV12-3 or TRBV12-4 and J is TRBJ2-7; D ambiguous. The CDR3 spans 12 residues. The V end was cut by 3 bases, the J end by 7 bases, with 10 bases between. CDR3 amino acids: CASSLSAEEQYF. DNA for the CDR3: TGTGCCAGCAGTTTGTCGGCGGAGGAGCAGTACTTC.

The gene calls are TRBV12-3 or TRBV12-4 and TRBJ2-7, with TRBD1 matching over 11 bases. V shed 4 bases, J shed 5 bases, and the junction held 7 bases outside the gene matches. This CDR3 is built from 15 residues. The CDR3 bases are TGTGCCAGCAGTTACGGGACAGGGGGTCTAGACGAGCAGTACTTC. Translating it yields CASSYGTGGLDEQYF.

This clonotype came up many times. The chain links TRBV20-1 to TRBJ2-7, with D maybe TRBD2 (6 bases). The V end lost 0 bases, the J end lost 0 bases, and 15 bases lay between the germline ends. CDR3 size: 16 residues. The germline V gene has CDR1 DFQATT and CDR2 SNEGSKA (reference sequence). The CDR3, as DNA: TGCAGTGCTAGAGATCTCGAAGGGAGGAGCTCCTACGAGCAGTACTTC. Protein product: CSARDLEGRSSYEQYF.

There are many counts of this clonotype. This could be a read error, since a much larger clone is one nucleotide away. This rearrangement joins TRBV6-5 to TRBJ1-1; D is unresolved. This CDR3 has 13 residues. Germline-derived CDR1 and CDR2 are MNHEY and SVGAGI. Between the trimmed V and J ends, which lost 0 bases and 7 bases, there was a span of 9 bases. The CDR3 loop is CASSYSGYHEAFF. The CDR3 DNA follows: TGTGCCAGCAGTTACTCCGGCTACCATGAAGCTTTCTTT.

This clonotype was seen many times. This chain connects TRBV7-2 to TRBJ1-2; the D gene is possibly TRBD1 (6 bases). Germline V gene sequence: CDR1 SGHTA, CDR2 FQGNSA. This CDR3 has 13 amino acids. Trimming stripped 11 bases from V and 4 bases from J, with 17 bases between. The CDR3 loop reads CAAAPWGAYGYTF. The CDR3, as DNA: TGTGCCGCAGCTCCCTGGGGGGCCTATGGCTACACCTTC.